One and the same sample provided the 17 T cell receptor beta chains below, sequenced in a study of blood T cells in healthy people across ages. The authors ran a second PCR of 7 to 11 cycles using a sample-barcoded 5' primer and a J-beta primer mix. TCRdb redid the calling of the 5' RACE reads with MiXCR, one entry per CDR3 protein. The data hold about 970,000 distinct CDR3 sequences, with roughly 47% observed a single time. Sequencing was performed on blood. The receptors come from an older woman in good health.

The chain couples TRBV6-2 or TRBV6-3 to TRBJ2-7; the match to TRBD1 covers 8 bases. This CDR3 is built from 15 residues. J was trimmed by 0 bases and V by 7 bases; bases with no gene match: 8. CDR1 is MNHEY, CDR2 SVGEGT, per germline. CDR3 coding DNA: TGTGCCAGCAAGACAGACAGGGGTAGCTCCTACGAGCAGTACTTC. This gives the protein CASKTDRGSSYEQYF.

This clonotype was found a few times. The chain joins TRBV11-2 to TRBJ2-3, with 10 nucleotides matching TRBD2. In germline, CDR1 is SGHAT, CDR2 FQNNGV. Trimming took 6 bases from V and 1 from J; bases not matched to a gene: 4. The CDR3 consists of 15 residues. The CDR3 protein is CASRPAGGGTDTQYF. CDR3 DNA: TGTGCCAGCAGACCAGCGGGAGGGGGCACAGATACGCAGTATTTT.

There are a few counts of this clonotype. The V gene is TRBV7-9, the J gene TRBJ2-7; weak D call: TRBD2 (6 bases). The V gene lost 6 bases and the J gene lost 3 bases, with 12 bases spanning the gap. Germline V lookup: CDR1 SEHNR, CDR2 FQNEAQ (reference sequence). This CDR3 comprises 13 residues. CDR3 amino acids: CASRLGLNYEQYF. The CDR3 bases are TGTGCCAGCAGGCTGGGACTTAACTACGAGCAGTACTTC.

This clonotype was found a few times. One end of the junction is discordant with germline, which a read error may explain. CDR3 amino acids: CAGSETGYSPLHF. CDR3 nucleotides: TGTGCCGGCAGCGAGACAGGGTATTCACCCCTCCACTTT. The chain has TRBV28 and TRBJ1-6, with 7 bases lining up with TRBD1. Germline-derived CDR1 and CDR2 are MDHEN and SYDVKM. The CDR3 is 13 residues long.

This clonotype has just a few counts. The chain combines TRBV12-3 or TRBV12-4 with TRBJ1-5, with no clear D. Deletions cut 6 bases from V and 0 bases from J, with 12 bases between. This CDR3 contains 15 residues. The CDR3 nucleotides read TGTGCCAGCAGCCTTGGGGAGAATAGCAATCAGCCCCAGCATTTT. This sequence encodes CASSLGENSNQPQHF.

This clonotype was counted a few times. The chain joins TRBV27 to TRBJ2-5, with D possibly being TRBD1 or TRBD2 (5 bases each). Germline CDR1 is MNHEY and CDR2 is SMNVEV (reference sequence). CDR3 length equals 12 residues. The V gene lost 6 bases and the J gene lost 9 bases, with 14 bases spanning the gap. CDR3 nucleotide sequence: TGTGCCAGCAGGGGGCGGGTAGGGTCCCAGTACTTC. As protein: CASRGRVGSQYF.

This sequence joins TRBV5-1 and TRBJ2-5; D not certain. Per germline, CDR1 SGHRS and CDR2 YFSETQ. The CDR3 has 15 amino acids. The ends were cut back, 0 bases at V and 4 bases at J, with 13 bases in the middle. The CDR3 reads CASSLVQGLGETQYF. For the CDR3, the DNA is TGCGCCAGCAGCTTGGTGCAAGGTTTAGGAGAGACCCAGTACTTC.

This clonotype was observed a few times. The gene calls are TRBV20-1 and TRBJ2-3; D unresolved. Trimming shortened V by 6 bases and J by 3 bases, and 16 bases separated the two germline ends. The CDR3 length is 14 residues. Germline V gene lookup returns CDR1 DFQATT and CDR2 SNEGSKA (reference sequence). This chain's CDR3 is CSAMDGPITDTQYF. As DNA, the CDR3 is TGCAGTGCGATGGACGGACCAATTACAGATACGCAGTATTTT.

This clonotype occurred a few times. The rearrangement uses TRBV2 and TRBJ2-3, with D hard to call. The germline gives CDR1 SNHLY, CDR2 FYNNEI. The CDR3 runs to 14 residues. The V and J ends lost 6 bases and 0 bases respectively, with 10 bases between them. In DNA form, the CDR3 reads TGTGCCAGCAGCGGAGCAGCCAGCACAGATACGCAGTATTTT. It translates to CASSGAASTDTQYF.

The CDR3 nucleotides read TGCGGCGGGCTGGGGCGGGACTCCTACGAGCAGTACTTC. This encodes CGGLGRDSYEQYF. The chain combines TRBV29-1 with TRBJ2-7, with D possibly TRBD2 on 6 matching bases. Per the germline V gene, CDR1 is SQVTM and CDR2 is ANQGSEA. This CDR3 comprises 13 residues.

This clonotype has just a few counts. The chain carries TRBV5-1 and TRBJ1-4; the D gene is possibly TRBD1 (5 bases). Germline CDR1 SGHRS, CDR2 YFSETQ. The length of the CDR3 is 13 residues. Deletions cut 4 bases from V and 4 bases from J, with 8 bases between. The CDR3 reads CASSVGGNEKLFF. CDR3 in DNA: TGCGCCAGCAGCGTGGGGGGTAATGAAAAACTGTTTTTT.

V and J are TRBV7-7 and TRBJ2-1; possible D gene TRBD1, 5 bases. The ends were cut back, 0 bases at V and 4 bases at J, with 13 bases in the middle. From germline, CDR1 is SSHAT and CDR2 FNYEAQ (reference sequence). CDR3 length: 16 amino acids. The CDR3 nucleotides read TGTGCCAGCAGCTTAGCGCCAGGGATGGGGTACAATGAGCAGTTCTTC. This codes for CASSLAPGMGYNEQFF.

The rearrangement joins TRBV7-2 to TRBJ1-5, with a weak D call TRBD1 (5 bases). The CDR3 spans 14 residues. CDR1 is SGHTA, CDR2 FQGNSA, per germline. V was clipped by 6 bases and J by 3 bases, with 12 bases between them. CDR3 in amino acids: CASSRGTPNQPQHF. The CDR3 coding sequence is TGTGCCAGCAGTCGCGGGACGCCCAATCAGCCCCAGCATTTT. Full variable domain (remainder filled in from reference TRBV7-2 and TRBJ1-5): GAGVSQSPSNKVTEKGKDVELRCDPISGHTALYWYRQSLGQGLEFLIYFQGNSAPDKSGLPSDRFSAERTGGSVSTLTIQRTQQEDSAVYLCASSRGTPNQPQHFGDGTRLSIL.

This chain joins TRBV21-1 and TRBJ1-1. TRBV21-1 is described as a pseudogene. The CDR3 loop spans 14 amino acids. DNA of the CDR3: TGTGCCAGCAGCATTCACACCTGCGGCACTGAAGCTTTCTTT. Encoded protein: CASSIHTCGTEAFF.

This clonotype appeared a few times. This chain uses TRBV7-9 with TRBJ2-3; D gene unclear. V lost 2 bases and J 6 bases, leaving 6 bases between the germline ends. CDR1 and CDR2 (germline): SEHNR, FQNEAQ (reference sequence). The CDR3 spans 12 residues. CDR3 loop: CASSLQSDTQYF. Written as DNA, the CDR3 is TGTGCCAGCAGCTTACAAAGCGATACGCAGTATTTT.

CDR3 in amino acids: CSARDPGALGSDTQYF. Written as DNA, the CDR3 is TGCAGTGCTAGAGATCCCGGCGCCCTCGGGTCAGATACGCAGTATTTT. The chain couples TRBV20-1 to TRBJ2-3; D is ambiguous. V dropped 0 bases and J dropped 4 bases, with 17 bases sitting between them. Per germline, CDR1 DFQATT and CDR2 SNEGSKA (reference sequence). CDR3 length equals 16 residues.

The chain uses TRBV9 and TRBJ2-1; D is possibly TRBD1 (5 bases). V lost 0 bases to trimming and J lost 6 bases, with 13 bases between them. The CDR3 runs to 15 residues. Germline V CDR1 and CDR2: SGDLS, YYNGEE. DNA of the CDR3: TGTGCCAGCAGCGTAGTCACCACAGGTACCAATGAGCAGTTCTTC. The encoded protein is CASSVVTTGTNEQFF.